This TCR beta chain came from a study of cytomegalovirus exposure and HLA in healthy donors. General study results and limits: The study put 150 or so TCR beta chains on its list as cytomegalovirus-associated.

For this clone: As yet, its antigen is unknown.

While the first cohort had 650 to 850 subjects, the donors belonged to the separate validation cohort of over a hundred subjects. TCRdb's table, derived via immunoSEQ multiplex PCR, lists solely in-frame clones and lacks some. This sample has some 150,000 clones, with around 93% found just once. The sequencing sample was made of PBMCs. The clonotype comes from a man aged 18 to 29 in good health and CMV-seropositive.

The CDR3 DNA follows: TGTGCCATCAGCCAAAACATCGGGGAAGCTTTCTTT. It encodes CAISQNIGEAFF. The J gene is TRBJ1-1, the V gene TRBV10-3; D not resolved. The CDR3 covers 12 residues. Germline assignment: CDR1 ENHRY and CDR2 SYGVKD. Trimming shortened V by 6 bases and J by 8 bases, and 13 bases separated the two germline ends.